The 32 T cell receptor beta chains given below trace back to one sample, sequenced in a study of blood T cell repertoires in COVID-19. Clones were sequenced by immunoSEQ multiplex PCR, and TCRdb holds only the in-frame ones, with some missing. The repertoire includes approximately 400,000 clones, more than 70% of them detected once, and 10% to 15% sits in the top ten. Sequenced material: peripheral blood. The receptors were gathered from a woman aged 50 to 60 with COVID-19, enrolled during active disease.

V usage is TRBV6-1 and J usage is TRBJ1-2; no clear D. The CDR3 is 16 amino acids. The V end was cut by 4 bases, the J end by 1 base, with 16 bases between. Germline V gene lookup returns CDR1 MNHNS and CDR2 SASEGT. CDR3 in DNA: TGTGCCAGCAGTGTTATCGGGTCAGCGGGTAACTATGGCTACACCTTC. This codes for CASSVIGSAGNYGYTF.

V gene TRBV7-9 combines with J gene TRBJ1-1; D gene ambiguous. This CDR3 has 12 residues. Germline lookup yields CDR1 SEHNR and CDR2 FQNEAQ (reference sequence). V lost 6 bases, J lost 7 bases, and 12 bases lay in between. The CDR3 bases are TGTGCCAGCAGTTACGACGGACTTGAAGCTTTCTTT. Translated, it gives CASSYDGLEAFF. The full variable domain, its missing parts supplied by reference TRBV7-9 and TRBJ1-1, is DTGVSQNPRHKITKRGQNVTFRCDPISEHNRLYWYRQTLGQGPEFLTYFQNEAQLEKSRLLSDRFSAERPKGSFSTLEIQRTEQGDSAMYLCASSYDGLEAFFGQGTRLTVV.

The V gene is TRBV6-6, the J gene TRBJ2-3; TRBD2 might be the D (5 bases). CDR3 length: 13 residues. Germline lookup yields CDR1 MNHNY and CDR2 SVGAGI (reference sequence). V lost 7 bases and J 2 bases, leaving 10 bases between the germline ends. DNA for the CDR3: TGTGCCAGCACCGGACTGAACACAGATACGCAGTATTTT. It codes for CASTGLNTDTQYF.

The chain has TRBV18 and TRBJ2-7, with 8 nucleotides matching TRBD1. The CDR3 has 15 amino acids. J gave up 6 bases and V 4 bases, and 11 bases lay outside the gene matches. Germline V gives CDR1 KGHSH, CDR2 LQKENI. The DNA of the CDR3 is TGTGCCAGCTCACTACCCGACGACAGGGGAGGCGAGCAGTACTTC. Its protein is CASSLPDDRGGEQYF.

As DNA, the CDR3 is TGCGCCAGCAGCTTCTTGTCTAGCGGCTACGAGCAGTACTTC. Its translation: CASSFLSSGYEQYF. V and J are TRBV5-1 and TRBJ2-7; 7 nucleotides match TRBD2. V dropped 2 bases and J dropped 3; count of bases not matched to a gene: 5. Germline V gene lookup returns CDR1 SGHRS and CDR2 YFSETQ. This CDR3 region has 14 residues.

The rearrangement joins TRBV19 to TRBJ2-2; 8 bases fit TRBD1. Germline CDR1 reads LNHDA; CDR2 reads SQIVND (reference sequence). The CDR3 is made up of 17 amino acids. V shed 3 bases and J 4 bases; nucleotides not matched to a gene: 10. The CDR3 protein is CASSMGRGPSGTGELFF. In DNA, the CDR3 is TGTGCCAGTAGTATGGGCAGGGGGCCCTCAGGCACCGGGGAGCTGTTTTTT.

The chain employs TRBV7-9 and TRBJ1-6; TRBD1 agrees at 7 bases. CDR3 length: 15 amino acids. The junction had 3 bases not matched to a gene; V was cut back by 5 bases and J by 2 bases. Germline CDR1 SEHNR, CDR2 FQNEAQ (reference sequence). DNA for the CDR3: TGTGCCAGCAGCGGGACAGACGCCTATAATTCACCCCTCCACTTT. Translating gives CASSGTDAYNSPLHF.

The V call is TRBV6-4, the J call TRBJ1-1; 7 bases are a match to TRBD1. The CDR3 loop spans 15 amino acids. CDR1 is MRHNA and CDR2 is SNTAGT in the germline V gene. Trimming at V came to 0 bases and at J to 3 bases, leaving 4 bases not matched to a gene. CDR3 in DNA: TGTGCCAGCAGTGACTCGAGACAGGGAGACACTGAAGCTTTCTTT. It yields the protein CASSDSRQGDTEAFF.

The CDR3 protein is CASSLKGGQRPGAEAFF. DNA for the CDR3: TGTGCCAGCAGCTTGAAAGGGGGACAGCGGCCGGGGGCTGAAGCTTTCTTT. The chain employs TRBV5-4 and TRBJ1-1; TRBD1 aligns across 7 bases. The CDR3 runs to 17 residues. J lost 6 bases, V lost 1 base, and 15 bases had no gene match. Germline V CDR1 and CDR2: SGHNT, YYREEE (reference sequence).

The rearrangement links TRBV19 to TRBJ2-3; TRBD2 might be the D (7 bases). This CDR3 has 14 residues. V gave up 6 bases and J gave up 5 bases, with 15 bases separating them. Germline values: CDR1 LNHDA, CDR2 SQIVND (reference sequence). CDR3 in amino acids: CASSLGGGGDTQYF. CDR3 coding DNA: TGTGCCAGTAGCCTAGGGGGGGGCGGAGATACGCAGTATTTT.

The CDR3 loop reads CASSQGLAGGRYNEQFF. CDR3 bases: TGTGCCAGCAGCCAGGGACTAGCGGGGGGGCGGTACAATGAGCAGTTCTTC. The chain couples TRBV3-1 (or the pseudogene TRBV3-2) to TRBJ2-1, with 16 bases aligning to TRBD2. The CDR3 contains 17 residues. CDR1 is LGHDT and CDR2 is YNNKEL in the germline V gene (reference sequence). V dropped 3 bases and J dropped 4; count of bases not matched to a gene: 3.

CDR3 sequence: CASVPGQGAMGGYTF. CDR3 nucleotide sequence: TGTGCCAGCGTCCCAGGACAGGGGGCAATGGGAGGCTACACCTTC. J is TRBJ1-2 and V is TRBV6-6, with 11 positions matching TRBD1. The CDR3 consists of 15 residues. The germline gives CDR1 MNHNY, CDR2 SVGAGI (reference sequence). V lost 8 bases to trimming and J lost 8 bases; unmatched junction nucleotides: 13.

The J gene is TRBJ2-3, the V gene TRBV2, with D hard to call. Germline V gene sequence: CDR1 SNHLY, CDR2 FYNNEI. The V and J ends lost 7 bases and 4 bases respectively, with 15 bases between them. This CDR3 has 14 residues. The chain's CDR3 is CASTERPGADTQYF. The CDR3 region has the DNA TGTGCCAGCACCGAGCGCCCCGGCGCAGATACGCAGTATTTT.

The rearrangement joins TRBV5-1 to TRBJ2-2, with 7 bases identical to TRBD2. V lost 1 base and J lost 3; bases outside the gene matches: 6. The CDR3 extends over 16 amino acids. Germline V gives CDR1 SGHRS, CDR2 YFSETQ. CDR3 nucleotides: TGCGCCAGCAGCTTGACCGCGGGGGACTACACCGGGGAGCTGTTTTTT. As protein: CASSLTAGDYTGELFF.

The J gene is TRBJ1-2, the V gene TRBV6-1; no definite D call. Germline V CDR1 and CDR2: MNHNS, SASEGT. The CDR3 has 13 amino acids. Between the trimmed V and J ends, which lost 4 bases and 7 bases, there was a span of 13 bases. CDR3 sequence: CASSVAPRGGYTF. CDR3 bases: TGTGCCAGCAGTGTAGCCCCTCGGGGTGGCTACACCTTC.

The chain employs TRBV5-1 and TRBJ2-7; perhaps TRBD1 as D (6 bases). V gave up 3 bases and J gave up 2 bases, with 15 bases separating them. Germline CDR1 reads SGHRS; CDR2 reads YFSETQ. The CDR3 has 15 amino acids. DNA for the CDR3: TGCGCCAGCAGCTCCACGGGACACTCCGCCTACGAGCAGTACTTC. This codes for CASSSTGHSAYEQYF.

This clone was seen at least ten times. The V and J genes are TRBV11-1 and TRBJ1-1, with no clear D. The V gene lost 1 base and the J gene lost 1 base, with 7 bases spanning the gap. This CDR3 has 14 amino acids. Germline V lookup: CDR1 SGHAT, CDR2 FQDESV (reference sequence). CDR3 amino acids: CASSLGPRNTEAFF. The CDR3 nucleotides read TGTGCCAGCAGCTTAGGGCCACGGAACACTGAAGCTTTCTTT.

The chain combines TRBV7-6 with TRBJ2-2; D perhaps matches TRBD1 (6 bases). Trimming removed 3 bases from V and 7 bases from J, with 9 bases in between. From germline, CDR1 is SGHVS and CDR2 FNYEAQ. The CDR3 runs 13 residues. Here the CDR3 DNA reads TGTGCCAGCAGCTTCCAAGGGGGCGGGGAGCTGTTTTTT. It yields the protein CASSFQGGGELFF.

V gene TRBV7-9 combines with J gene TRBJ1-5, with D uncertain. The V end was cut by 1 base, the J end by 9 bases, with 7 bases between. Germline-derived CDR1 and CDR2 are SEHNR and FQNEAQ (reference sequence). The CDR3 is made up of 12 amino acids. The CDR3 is CASSLGVTPQHF. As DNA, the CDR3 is TGTGCCAGCAGCTTAGGAGTAACGCCCCAGCATTTT. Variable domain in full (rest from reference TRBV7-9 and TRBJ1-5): DTGVSQNPRHKITKRGQNVTFRCDPISEHNRLYWYRQTLGQGPEFLTYFQNEAQLEKSRLLSDRFSAERPKGSFSTLEIQRTEQGDSAMYLCASSLGVTPQHFGDGTRLSIL.

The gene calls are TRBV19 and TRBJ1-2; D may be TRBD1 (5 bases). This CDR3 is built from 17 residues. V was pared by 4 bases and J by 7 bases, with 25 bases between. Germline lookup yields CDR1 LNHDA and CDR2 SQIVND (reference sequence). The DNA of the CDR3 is TGTGCCAGTAGTACCACCTTTTGGGGAGGGGAGAATAGTGGCTACACCTTC. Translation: CASSTTFWGGENSGYTF.

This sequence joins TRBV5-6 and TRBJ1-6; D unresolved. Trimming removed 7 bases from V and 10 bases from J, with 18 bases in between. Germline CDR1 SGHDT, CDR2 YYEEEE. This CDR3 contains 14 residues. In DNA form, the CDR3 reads TGTGCCAGCTCCTGGACGCAGCGGACCTCACCCCTCCACTTT. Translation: CASSWTQRTSPLHF.

In DNA form, the CDR3 reads TGTGCCACCTTCCCAGGGGAGGGGGGCTACACCTTC. Its translation: CATFPGEGGYTF. This sequence joins TRBV28 and TRBJ1-2, with D perhaps matching TRBD1 (6 bases). Germline CDR1 reads MDHEN; CDR2 reads SYDVKM. V was trimmed by 10 bases and J by 8 bases, leaving 17 bases between them. This CDR3 spans 12 amino acids.

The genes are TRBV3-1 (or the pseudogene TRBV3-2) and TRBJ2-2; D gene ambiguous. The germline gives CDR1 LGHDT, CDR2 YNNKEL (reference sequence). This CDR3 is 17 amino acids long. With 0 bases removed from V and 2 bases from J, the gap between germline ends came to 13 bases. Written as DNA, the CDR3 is TGTGCCAGCAGCCAAGATTGGCAACCCGATAACACCGGGGAGCTGTTTTTT. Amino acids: CASSQDWQPDNTGELFF.

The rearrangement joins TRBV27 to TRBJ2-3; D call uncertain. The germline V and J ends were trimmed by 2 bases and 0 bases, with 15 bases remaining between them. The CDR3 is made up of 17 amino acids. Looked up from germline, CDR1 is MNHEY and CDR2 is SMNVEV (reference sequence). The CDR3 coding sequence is TGTGCCAGCAGTTTAATAAGCCCAGCGTCTAGCACAGATACGCAGTATTTT. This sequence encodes CASSLISPASSTDTQYF.

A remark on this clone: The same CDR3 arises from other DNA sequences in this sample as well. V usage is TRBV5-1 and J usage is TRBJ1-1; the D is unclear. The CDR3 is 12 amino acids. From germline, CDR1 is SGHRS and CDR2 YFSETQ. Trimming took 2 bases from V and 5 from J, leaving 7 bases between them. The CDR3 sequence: CASSFGGTEAFF. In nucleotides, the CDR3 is TGCGCCAGCAGCTTCGGAGGGACTGAAGCTTTCTTT.

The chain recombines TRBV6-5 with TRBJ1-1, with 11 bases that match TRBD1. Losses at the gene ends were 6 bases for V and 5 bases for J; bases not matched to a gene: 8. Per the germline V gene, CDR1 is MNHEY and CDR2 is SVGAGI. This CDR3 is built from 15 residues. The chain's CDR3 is CASSLLGDRGTEAFF. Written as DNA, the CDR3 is TGTGCCAGCAGCCTCCTGGGGGACAGGGGGACTGAAGCTTTCTTT.

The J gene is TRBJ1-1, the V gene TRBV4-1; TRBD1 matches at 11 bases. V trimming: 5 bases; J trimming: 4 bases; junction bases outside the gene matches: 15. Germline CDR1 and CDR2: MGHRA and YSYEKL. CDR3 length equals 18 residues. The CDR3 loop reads CASSADGQGALGGTEAFF. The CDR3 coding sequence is TGCGCCAGCAGCGCAGACGGACAGGGGGCGCTGGGAGGCACTGAAGCTTTCTTT.

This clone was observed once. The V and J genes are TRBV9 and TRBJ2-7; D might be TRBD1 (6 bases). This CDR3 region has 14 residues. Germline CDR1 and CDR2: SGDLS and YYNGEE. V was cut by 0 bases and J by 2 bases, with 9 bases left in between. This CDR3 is CASSVETGPYEQYF. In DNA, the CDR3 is TGTGCCAGCAGCGTAGAAACAGGGCCCTACGAGCAGTACTTC.

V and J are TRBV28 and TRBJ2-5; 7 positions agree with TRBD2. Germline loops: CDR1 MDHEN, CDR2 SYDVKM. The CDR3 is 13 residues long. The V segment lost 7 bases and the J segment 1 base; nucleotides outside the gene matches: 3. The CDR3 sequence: CASNLAAQETQYF. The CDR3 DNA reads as TGTGCCAGCAATCTAGCGGCCCAAGAGACCCAGTACTTC.

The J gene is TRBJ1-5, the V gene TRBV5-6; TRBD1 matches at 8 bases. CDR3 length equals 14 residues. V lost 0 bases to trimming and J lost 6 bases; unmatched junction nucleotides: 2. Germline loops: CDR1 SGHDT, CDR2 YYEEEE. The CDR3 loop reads CASSLGTGGQPQHF. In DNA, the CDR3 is TGTGCCAGCAGCTTGGGCACAGGGGGTCAGCCCCAGCATTTT.

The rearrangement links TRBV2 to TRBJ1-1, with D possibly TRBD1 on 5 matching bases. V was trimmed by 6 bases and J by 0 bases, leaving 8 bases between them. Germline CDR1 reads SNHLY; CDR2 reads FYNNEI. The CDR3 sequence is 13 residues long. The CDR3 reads CASRGALNTEAFF. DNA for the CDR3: TGTGCCAGCAGAGGGGCCCTGAACACTGAAGCTTTCTTT.

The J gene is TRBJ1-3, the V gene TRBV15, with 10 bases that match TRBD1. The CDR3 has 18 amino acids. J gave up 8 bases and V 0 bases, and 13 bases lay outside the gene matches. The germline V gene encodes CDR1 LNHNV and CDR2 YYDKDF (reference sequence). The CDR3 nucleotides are TGTGCCACCAGCAGAGATCCTCCCGGGACAGGGGTGCTGGACACCATATATTTT. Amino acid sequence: CATSRDPPGTGVLDTIYF.